This T cell receptor beta chain was sequenced during a study of cytomegalovirus exposure and HLA in healthy donors. 13 Jbeta primers and 60 Vbeta primers were used for the PCR. Profiled with immunoSEQ multiplex PCR; TCRdb holds only in-frame clones, not every one. The table lists about 130,000 clones, 85% to 90% of them singletons. Study-level points and caveats: Most subjects' HLA-A and HLA-B alleles were reportedly predicted from TCR beta sequences.

A remark on this clone: Its antigen is not identified.

Sequenced: PBMCs. The receptor comes from a woman aged 30 to 39 in good health and CMV-seropositive.

Here the CDR3 reads CASSLTSGITDTQYF. CDR3 DNA sequence: TGTGCCAGCAGCTTGACTAGCGGCATCACAGATACGCAGTATTTT. The chain carries TRBV7-3 and TRBJ2-3, with 9 nucleotides matching TRBD2. Trimming at V came to 3 bases and at J to 2 bases, leaving 3 bases not matched to a gene. Germline V lookup: CDR1 SGHTA, CDR2 FQGTGA. This CDR3 contains 15 residues.